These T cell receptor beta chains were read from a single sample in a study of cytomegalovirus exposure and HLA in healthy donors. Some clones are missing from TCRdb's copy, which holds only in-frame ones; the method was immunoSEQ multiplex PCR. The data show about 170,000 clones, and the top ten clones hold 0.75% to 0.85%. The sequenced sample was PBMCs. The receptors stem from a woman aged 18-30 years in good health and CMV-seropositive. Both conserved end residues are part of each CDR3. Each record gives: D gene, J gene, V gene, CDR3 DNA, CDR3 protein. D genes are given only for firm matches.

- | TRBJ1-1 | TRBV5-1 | TGCGCCAGCAGCCCTGGTCGGGATCGTAGGACTGAAGCTTTCTTT | CASSPGRDRRTEAFF
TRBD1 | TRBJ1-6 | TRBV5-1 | TGCGCCAGCAGCTTGGATTTAGGGGGCGGTAATTCACCCCTCCACTTT | CASSLDLGGGNSPLHF
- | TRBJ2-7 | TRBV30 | TGTGCCTGGACTAGGGGTCGCGAGCAGTACTTC | CAWTRGREQYF
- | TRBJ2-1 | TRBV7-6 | TGTGCCAGCAGCCGAAGTGTAGCGCAGGTGAATGAGCAGTTCTTC | CASSRSVAQVNEQFF
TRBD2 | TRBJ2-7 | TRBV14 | TGTGCCAGCAGCCTCCTCGGGGGGGCACACGAGCAGTACTTC | CASSLLGGAHEQYF
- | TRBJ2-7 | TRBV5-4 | TGTGCCAGCAGAAAAAGCCTAGCAGACTACGAGCAGTACTTC | CASRKSLADYEQYF
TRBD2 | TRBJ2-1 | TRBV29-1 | TGCAGCGTTGTTAGCGGGGAAGTCTCCTACAATGAGCAGTTCTTC | CSVVSGEVSYNEQFF
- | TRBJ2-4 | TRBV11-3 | TGTGCCAGCAGCCACGACTCGATAGCCAAAAACATTCAGTACTTC | CASSHDSIAKNIQYF
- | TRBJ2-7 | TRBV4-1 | TGCGCCAGCAGCCAACTCCAGGACAACCCCTACGAGCAGTACTTC | CASSQLQDNPYEQYF
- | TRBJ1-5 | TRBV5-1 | TGCGCCAGCAGCGCGGTCCCCAATCAGCCCCAGCATTTT | CASSAVPNQPQHF
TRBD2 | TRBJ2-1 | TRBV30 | TGTGCCTCCGCCCGTACTAGCGGGAGCTCCTACAATGAGCAGTTCTTC | CASARTSGSSYNEQFF